This TCR beta chain was obtained from a study of CD8 T cells in ankylosing spondylitis (dated by TCRdb to between 2016 and 2019). Regarding the study in general: The study profiled T cell receptor beta repertoires in healthy donors and ankylosing spondylitis patients to find disease-linked TCR variants. Peripheral blood was sampled, and synovial fluid was also collected from ankylosing spondylitis patients. In total, the full study cohort was made up of about 110 healthy donors and roughly 27 ankylosing spondylitis patients.

The sequencer was an Illumina HiSeq 2500. Quantitative 5'-RACE with molecular barcodes was used to prepare TCR beta libraries. As for how the authors treated the data: To identify disease-linked TCR variants, a new computational method was used, one built on a probabilistic model of VDJ rearrangement. TCRdb reprocessed the public reads (quality trimming at Q25 with fastp, clone calling with MiXCR) and kept in-frame beta chains. Every distinct CDR3 protein forms one entry, paired with its most common genes and DNA. These V and J calls originate from TCRdb's pipeline instead of the authors' own analysis. For this sample there are 100,000 to 150,000 distinct CDR3 sequences; more than 15% appear just once. The top ten clonotypes cover about 33% of the sample. Comments on this clonotype: Its antigen remains undetermined. The input lacks base qualities; no much larger clone sits a single base away.

Sequences LGHDT (CDR1) and YNNKEL (CDR2) are obtained from the germline V gene (reference sequence). Relative to germline, V is 2 bases shorter and J is 5 bases shorter, with 21 bases between their ends. From cysteine to phenylalanine, the CDR3 is 17 amino acids long. The read is trimmed to its CDR3 DNA, 51 bases read in frame from base 1. The paper as a whole reports these results and caveats: Blood from ankylosing spondylitis patients appeared to be characterized by a TCR beta motif made up of under 10 highly homologous amino acid variants. Some of the motif variants had been reported before in the synovial fluid and blood of reactive arthritis patients, a finding that suggests common disease-initiation mechanisms. The disease-linked clones had a CD8+ phenotype and were found at relatively low frequencies in peripheral blood. Significant enrichment of the disease-linked clones was reported in matched synovial fluid samples from ankylosing spondylitis patients.

This clonotype was obtained from a male donor with ankylosing spondylitis. The chain links TRBV3-1 with TRBJ1-1, and possibly TRBD1, on 6 matching bases. Sequenced input: blood, either unsorted or a sorted T cell fraction (not recorded which). The CDR3 in this case is CASSQPLVAAQGTEAFF. The DNA sequence reads TGTGCCAGCAGCCAACCTTTGGTGGCAGCCCAGGGGACTGAAGCTTTCTTT. The CDR3 plus the reference TRBV3-1 and TRBJ1-1 genes for the other parts give the full variable domain: DTAVSQTPKYLVTQMGNDKSIKCEQNLGHDTMYWYKQDSKKFLKIMFSYNNKELIINETVPNRFSPKSPDKAHLNLHINSLELGDSAVYFCASSQPLVAAQGTEAFFGQGTRLTVV.